Following are 11 T cell receptor beta chains from one sample sequenced in a study of control samples from healthy donors and cancer patients. TCRdb's copy holds only in-frame clones and misses some; the assay was immunoSEQ multiplex PCR. The table includes several thousand clones, roughly nine tenths detected once. The sample was PBMCs. These receptors all stem from a man aged 55 to 70 with colorectal cancer.

To note about this clone: One junction end does not reproduce the germline sequence, and a read error may be involved. The chain links TRBV7-7 to TRBJ2-5; possible D gene TRBD2, 5 bases. CDR1 is SSHAT, CDR2 FNYEAQ, per germline (reference sequence). The CDR3 has 15 residues. The CDR3 is CASSSGPGEQETQYF. The CDR3 DNA is TGTGCTAGCAGCTCAGGTCCCGGGGAACAAGAGACCCAGTACTTC. The entire variable domain, with the rest obtained from reference TRBV7-7 and TRBJ2-5, is as follows: GAGVSQSPRYKVTKRGQDVTLRCDPISSHATLYWYQQALGQGPEFLTYFNYEAQPDKSGLPSDRFSAERPEGSISTLTIQRTEQRDSAMYRCASSSGPGEQETQYFGPGTRLLVL.

The rearrangement uses TRBV11-2 and TRBJ2-5; TRBD2 aligns across 9 bases. Trimming removed 5 bases from V and 5 bases from J; junction bases left unmatched: 12. The CDR3 is 16 residues long. Per the germline V gene, CDR1 is SGHAT and CDR2 is FQNNGV. CDR3 in amino acids: CASSRNSGGLWETQYF. The CDR3 DNA sequence: TGTGCCAGCAGCCGAAATAGCGGGGGACTGTGGGAGACCCAGTACTTC.

J is TRBJ1-2 and V is TRBV19; D gene uncertain. The length of the CDR3 is 14 residues. Germline V gives CDR1 LNHDA, CDR2 SQIVND (reference sequence). V dropped 0 bases and J dropped 8 bases, with 13 bases sitting between them. The CDR3 coding sequence is TGTGCCAGTAGTATAGATAGGGTTAGAGGAGGCTACACCTTC. Protein product: CASSIDRVRGGYTF.

This chain joins TRBV9 and TRBJ2-2, with 7 bases aligning to TRBD1. V shed 4 bases and J 6 bases; nucleotides not matched to a gene: 3. The CDR3 totals 13 residues. Germline V gene lookup returns CDR1 SGDLS and CDR2 YYNGEE. In DNA form, the CDR3 reads TGTGCCAGCAGCTCTAGGGGGCCCGGGGAGCTGTTTTTT. Its protein product is CASSSRGPGELFF.

The V and J genes are TRBV27 and TRBJ1-6; 8 bases fit TRBD1. Germline CDR1 is MNHEY and CDR2 is SMNVEV (reference sequence). V trimming: 4 bases; J trimming: 7 bases; junction bases outside the gene matches: 6. This CDR3 is built from 15 residues. CDR3 amino acids: CASSSRQGPNSPLHF. The CDR3 DNA reads TGTGCCAGCAGTTCCAGACAGGGGCCCAATTCACCCCTCCACTTT.

The chain has TRBV9 and TRBJ1-6; D is perhaps TRBD1 (5 bases). The V end lost 4 bases, the J end lost 2 bases, and 7 bases lay between the germline ends. CDR1 and CDR2 from the germline V gene are SGDLS and YYNGEE. CDR3 size: 14 residues. DNA for the CDR3: TGTGCCAGCAGCAGGGACCCCTATAATTCACCCCTCCACTTT. Its protein is CASSRDPYNSPLHF.

This clone was seen once. The rearrangement links TRBV7-9 to TRBJ1-4; the D gene is possibly TRBD1 (5 bases). From germline, CDR1 is SEHNR and CDR2 FQNEAQ (reference sequence). V was cut by 5 bases and J by 4 bases, with 17 bases left in between. The CDR3 extends over 16 amino acids. The CDR3 sequence is CASSRGMARSNEKLFF. In DNA form, the CDR3 reads TGTGCCAGCAGCCGGGGGATGGCCAGGAGTAATGAAAAACTGTTTTTT.

V and J are TRBV10-3 and TRBJ1-2, with no clear D. The CDR3 loop spans 15 amino acids. Germline V gene lookup returns CDR1 ENHRY and CDR2 SYGVKD. Trimming removed 0 bases from V and 4 bases from J, with 12 bases in between. CDR3 sequence: CAISESGRFFYGYTF. In DNA, the CDR3 is TGTGCCATCAGTGAGTCCGGCAGATTTTTCTATGGCTACACCTTC.

V and J are TRBV29-1 and TRBJ1-1; D gene ambiguous. V lost 6 bases and J 0 bases, leaving 17 bases between the germline ends. Looked up from germline, CDR1 is SQVTM and CDR2 is ANQGSEA. This CDR3 is 15 amino acids long. CDR3 in DNA: TGCAGCGTCCCTCTTGGGCCGAACCTGAACACTGAAGCTTTCTTT. This codes for CSVPLGPNLNTEAFF.

This clone was counted a single time. The chain combines TRBV4-1 with TRBJ1-1; no firm D call. In germline, CDR1 is MGHRA, CDR2 YSYEKL. The CDR3 is 14 residues long. V was clipped by 5 bases and J by 9 bases, with 19 bases between them. The CDR3 spells CASSFRHLAPQAFF. DNA for the CDR3: TGCGCCAGCAGCTTCAGACACTTGGCCCCGCAAGCTTTCTTT.

The genes are TRBV6-6 and TRBJ1-2; D is perhaps TRBD1 (6 bases). Germline values: CDR1 MNHNY, CDR2 SVGAGI (reference sequence). The CDR3 covers 14 residues. V lost 8 bases and J 2 bases, leaving 15 bases between the germline ends. The CDR3 coding sequence is TGTGCCAGCGATCAACAAGGACAGAACTATGGCTACACCTTC. Translating gives CASDQQGQNYGYTF.